Below, 8 T cell receptor beta chains from the same sample are listed, as sequenced in a study of cytomegalovirus exposure and HLA in healthy donors. The PCR employed 60 Vbeta primers together with 13 Jbeta primers. The protocol was immunoSEQ multiplex PCR, while the TCRdb copy is restricted to in-frame clones and leaves out a portion. There are under 50,000 clones in the sample, with under 4.5% held by the top ten. Source material: PBMCs. The receptors shown here come from a male donor in good health and CMV-seronegative.

V gene TRBV13 combines with J gene TRBJ1-4, with a weak D call TRBD1 (6 bases). V was clipped by 3 bases and J by 4 bases, with 9 bases between them. Germline assignment: CDR1 PRHDT and CDR2 FYEKMQ (reference sequence). The CDR3 consists of 14 residues. DNA for the CDR3: TGTGCCAGCAGCTTTCGGACAGTTAATGAAAAACTGTTTTTT. Translated, it gives CASSFRTVNEKLFF.

This chain uses TRBV2 with TRBJ1-1, with 8 bases matching TRBD1. V was pared by 6 bases and J by 0 bases, with 6 bases of the junction left unmatched. Germline V gene lookup returns CDR1 SNHLY and CDR2 FYNNEI. The CDR3 is 15 amino acids. The CDR3 spells CASSGTGYMNTEAFF. The CDR3 coding sequence is TGTGCCAGCAGCGGGACAGGCTATATGAACACTGAAGCTTTCTTT. The variable domain in full, completed from reference TRBV2 and TRBJ1-1, reads EPEVTQTPSHQVTQMGQEVILRCVPISNHLYFYWYRQILGQKVEFLVSFYNNEISEKSEIFDDQFSVERPDGSNFTLKIRSTKLEDSAMYFCASSGTGYMNTEAFFGQGTRLTVV.

The gene calls are TRBV9 and TRBJ2-5, with TRBD2 as a possible D gene (5 bases). The germline CDR1 and CDR2 sequences are SGDLS and YYNGEE. The CDR3 runs to 12 residues. Trimming took off 4 bases at V and 7 bases at J, with 11 bases between the two ends. The CDR3 DNA sequence: TGTGCCAGCAGCCGGGATGTGGGGACCCAGTACTTC. Amino acids: CASSRDVGTQYF. The entire variable domain, with the rest obtained from reference TRBV9 and TRBJ2-5, is as follows: DSGVTQTPKHLITATGQRVTLRCSPRSGDLSVYWYQQSLDQGLQFLIQYYNGEERAKGNILERFSAQQFPDLHSELNLSSLELGDSALYFCASSRDVGTQYFGPGTRLLVL.

The rearrangement joins TRBV5-1 to TRBJ2-2; D is perhaps TRBD1 (6 bases). CDR1 is SGHRS and CDR2 is YFSETQ in the germline V gene. The CDR3 totals 15 residues. V was cut by 4 bases and J by 1 base, with 11 bases left in between. CDR3 DNA sequence: TGCGCCAGCAGCCCACAGGGTGGGAACACCGGGGAGCTGTTTTTT. Encoded protein: CASSPQGGNTGELFF. Full variable domain (remainder filled in from reference TRBV5-1 and TRBJ2-2): KAGVTQTPRYLIKTRGQQVTLSCSPISGHRSVSWYQQTPGQGLQFLFEYFSETQRNKGNFPGRFSGRQFSNSRSEMNVSTLELGDSALYLCASSPQGGNTGELFFGEGSRLTVL.

The J gene is TRBJ1-6, the V gene TRBV5-8; D call uncertain. The CDR3 length is 15 residues. The germline CDR1 and CDR2 sequences are SGHTS and YDEGEE. Trimming pared 0 bases from V and 2 bases from J, leaving 6 bases between. The CDR3 is CASSLGGAYNSPLHF. CDR3 nucleotides: TGTGCCAGCAGCTTGGGAGGAGCCTATAATTCACCCCTCCACTTT.

The rearrangement uses TRBV28 and TRBJ2-5, with D perhaps matching TRBD2 (7 bases). Deletions cut 7 bases from V and 3 bases from J, with 12 bases between. CDR3 length: 13 amino acids. Germline V gene data show CDR1 as MDHEN and CDR2 as SYDVKM. The DNA of the CDR3 is TGTGCCAGCACCGAGGGGGGGGAAGAGACCCAGTACTTC. Translated: CASTEGGEETQYF.

In DNA, the CDR3 is TGTGCCAGCAGCTTACAGGGGGGCCCAGGTATCTACGAGCAGTACTTC. Translated, it gives CASSLQGGPGIYEQYF. The rearrangement joins TRBV7-6 to TRBJ2-7, with D tentatively TRBD1 (7 bases). With 2 bases removed from V and 3 bases from J, the gap between germline ends came to 17 bases. Germline CDR1 SGHVS, CDR2 FNYEAQ. This CDR3 has 16 amino acids.

The chain uses TRBV6-5 and TRBJ2-3; D uncertain. This CDR3 is built from 13 residues. The V end lost 8 bases, the J end lost 2 bases, and 11 bases lay between the germline ends. Germline V gene lookup returns CDR1 MNHEY and CDR2 SVGAGI. DNA of the CDR3: TGTGCCAGCTCAAAGCCCCCCACAGATACGCAGTATTTT. Its translation is CASSKPPTDTQYF.